The 13 T cell receptor beta chains given below trace back to one sample, sequenced in a study of T cell responses to AZD1222 COVID-19 vaccine. Assay: immunoSEQ multiplex PCR; the TCRdb copy retains only in-frame clones and omits some. Seen here are around 100,000 clones, around nine tenths observed once, and the top ten hold roughly 15%. The sample in question was peripheral blood, obtained on day 0 of AZD1222 vaccination. Every receptor here comes from an adult in good health.

V gene TRBV6-5 combines with J gene TRBJ1-6; D not resolved. The CDR3 loop spans 12 amino acids. The germline gives CDR1 MNHEY, CDR2 SVGAGI. V was cut by 6 bases and J by 6 bases, with 6 bases left in between. The CDR3 coding sequence is TGTGCCAGCAGCACATTTAATTCACCCCTCCACTTT. Encoded protein: CASSTFNSPLHF.

The chain combines TRBV30 with TRBJ2-7; D not resolved. V was shortened by 1 base and J by 7 bases, with 11 bases between the two germline ends. The CDR3 extends over 12 amino acids. In germline, CDR1 is GTSNPN, CDR2 SVGIG (reference sequence). This chain's CDR3 is CAWSGPSWEQYF. Here the CDR3 DNA reads TGTGCCTGGAGTGGACCCTCGTGGGAGCAGTACTTC. Drawing the rest from reference TRBV30 and TRBJ2-7, the complete variable domain is SQTIHQWPATLVQPVGSPLSLECTVEGTSNPNLYWYRQAAGRGLQLLFYSVGIGQISSEVPQNLSASRPQDRQFILSSKKLLLSDSGFYLCAWSGPSWEQYFGPGTRLTVT.

This chain connects TRBV7-9 to TRBJ2-4; a possible D gene is TRBD2 (5 bases). CDR1 and CDR2 from the germline V gene are SEHNR and FQNEAQ (reference sequence). CDR3 length: 17 amino acids. The V end lost 4 bases, the J end lost 1 base, and 17 bases lay between the germline ends. The CDR3 sequence: CASSSSEEATAKNIQYF. In nucleotides, the CDR3 is TGTGCCAGCAGCTCCTCCGAGGAGGCTACGGCCAAAAACATTCAGTACTTC.

The CDR3 reads CATSDATGTSGNEQFF. CDR3 DNA: TGTGCCACCAGTGATGCAACCGGGACTAGCGGCAATGAGCAGTTCTTC. The chain joins TRBV24-1 to TRBJ2-1, with 11 bases that match TRBD2. The germline CDR1 and CDR2 sequences are KGHDR and SFDVKD. Losses at the gene ends were 3 bases for V and 6 bases for J; bases not matched to a gene: 6. This CDR3 region has 16 residues.

This clone was observed a few times. Distinct nucleotide sequences in the sample also encode this CDR3. The chain carries TRBV7-9 and TRBJ1-1, with a tentative D call TRBD1 (5 bases). The CDR3 has 13 residues. V lost 5 bases and J 3 bases, leaving 10 bases between the germline ends. CDR1 is SEHNR and CDR2 is FQNEAQ in the germline V gene (reference sequence). CDR3 sequence: CASSPQGYTEAFF. The CDR3 DNA sequence: TGTGCCAGCAGCCCGCAGGGTTACACTGAAGCTTTCTTT.

The chain joins TRBV7-7 to TRBJ2-7, with D uncertain. V was pared by 5 bases and J by 0 bases, with 11 bases between. Germline V gives CDR1 SSHAT, CDR2 FNYEAQ (reference sequence). The CDR3 length is 14 residues. The CDR3 loop reads CASSPQLNSYEQYF. In nucleotides, the CDR3 is TGTGCCAGCAGCCCCCAACTGAACTCCTACGAGCAGTACTTC.

This chain connects TRBV6-2 or TRBV6-3 to TRBJ2-3, with 11 bases aligning to TRBD2. J lost 5 bases, V lost 1 base, and 5 bases had no gene match. In germline, CDR1 is MNHEY, CDR2 SVGEGT. The CDR3 has 16 residues. CDR3 sequence: CASSYLVAGGLDTQYF. CDR3 nucleotide sequence: TGTGCCAGCAGTTACTTAGTAGCGGGAGGGCTAGATACGCAGTATTTT.

The chain combines TRBV20-1 with TRBJ2-7; possibly TRBD1 for D (6 bases). The germline CDR1 and CDR2 sequences are DFQATT and SNEGSKA (reference sequence). The CDR3 consists of 11 residues. With 4 bases removed from V and 5 bases from J, the gap between germline ends came to 9 bases. The CDR3 loop reads CSATRGNEQYF. CDR3 bases: TGCAGTGCTACCAGGGGAAACGAGCAGTACTTC.

The chain joins TRBV12-3 or TRBV12-4 to TRBJ1-2, with 10 bases identical to TRBD1. The CDR3 loop spans 13 amino acids. The junction had 5 bases not matched to a gene; V was cut back by 6 bases and J by 7 bases. CDR3 region: CASRRQGAGGYTF. DNA for the CDR3: TGTGCCAGCAGGAGACAGGGGGCGGGTGGCTACACCTTC.

The rearrangement links TRBV7-2 to TRBJ2-5; 7 bases agree with TRBD1. Germline V gene lookup returns CDR1 SGHTA and CDR2 FQGNSA. This CDR3 has 14 residues. J gave up 2 bases and V 5 bases, and 5 bases lay outside the gene matches. DNA for the CDR3: TGTGCCAGCAGCCGGGACAGCGGACAAGAGACCCAGTACTTC. Residues: CASSRDSGQETQYF.

V is TRBV9 and J is TRBJ2-7, with TRBD2 matching 9 bases. The V gene's germline CDR1 is SGDLS and CDR2 YYNGEE. This CDR3 has 15 residues. V gave up 0 bases and J gave up 2 bases; unmatched junction bases: 3. CDR3 protein: CASSVATSGPYEQYF. Written as DNA, the CDR3 is TGTGCCAGCAGCGTAGCGACTAGCGGTCCCTACGAGCAGTACTTC.

J is TRBJ2-2 and V is TRBV10-3; D unresolved. The CDR3 spans 15 residues. Germline values: CDR1 ENHRY, CDR2 SYGVKD. The V gene lost 6 bases and the J gene lost 7 bases, with 18 bases spanning the gap. In nucleotides, the CDR3 is TGTGCCATCAGATCACAACCCGACACCGGCGGGGAGCTGTTTTTT. This translates into CAIRSQPDTGGELFF.

V gene TRBV28 combines with J gene TRBJ1-5; D ambiguous. Germline V lookup: CDR1 MDHEN, CDR2 SYDVKM. The CDR3 has 15 amino acids. The V gene lost 6 bases and the J gene lost 2 bases, with 14 bases spanning the gap. DNA of the CDR3: TGTGCCAGCAGAGGGTCAACCGCGGGCAATCAGCCCCAGCATTTT. Translating it yields CASRGSTAGNQPQHF.